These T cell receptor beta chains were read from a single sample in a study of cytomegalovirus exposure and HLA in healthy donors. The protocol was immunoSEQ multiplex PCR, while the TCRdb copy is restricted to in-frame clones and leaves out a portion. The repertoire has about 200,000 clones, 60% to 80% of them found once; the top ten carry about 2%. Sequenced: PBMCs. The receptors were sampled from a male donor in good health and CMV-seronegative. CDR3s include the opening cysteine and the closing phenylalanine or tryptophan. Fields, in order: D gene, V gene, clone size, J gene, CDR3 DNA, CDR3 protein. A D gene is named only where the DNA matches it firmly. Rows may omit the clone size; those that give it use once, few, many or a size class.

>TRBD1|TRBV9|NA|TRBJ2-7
TGTGCCAGCAGCGCAACCGGGACAGGGGTCTACGAGCAGTACTTC
CASSATGTGVYEQYF
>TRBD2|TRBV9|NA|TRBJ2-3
TGTGCCAGCAGCGTAGCGTTAGCGGGAGTGGGTACGCAGTATTTT
CASSVALAGVGTQYF
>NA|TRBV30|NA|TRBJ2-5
TGTGCCTGGAGTGGGAGTATGAAGACCCAGTACTTC
CAWSGSMKTQYF
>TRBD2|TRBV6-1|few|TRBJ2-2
TGTGCCAGCAGTGAGGACGGGGGGGCCGCGAACACCGGGGAGCTGTTTTTT
CASSEDGGAANTGELFF
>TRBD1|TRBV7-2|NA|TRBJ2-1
TGTGCCAGCAGTCCAGGGGGTACCTACAATGAGCAGTTCTTC
CASSPGGTYNEQFF
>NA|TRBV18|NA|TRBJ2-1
TGTGCCAGCTCACCACTCGGGACTTTTACCTACAATGAGCAGTTCTTC
CASSPLGTFTYNEQFF
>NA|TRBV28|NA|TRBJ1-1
TGTGCCAGCAGTCCACCGTCGGGGTTGGGCACTGAAGCTTTCTTT
CASSPPSGLGTEAFF
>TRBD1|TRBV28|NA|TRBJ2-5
TGTGCCAGCAGACCCCCCGGGACAGGGGAAGAGACCCAGTACTTC
CASRPPGTGEETQYF
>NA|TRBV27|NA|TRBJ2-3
TGTGCCAGCATCCCCCCAGGGAAGAGCACAGATACGCAGTATTTT
CASIPPGKSTDTQYF
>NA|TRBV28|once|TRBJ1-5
TGTGCCAGTTCAGGGAATCAGCCCCAGCATTTT
CASSGNQPQHF
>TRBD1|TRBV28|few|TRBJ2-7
TGTGCCAGCAGCCCTGCCGGGACAGGGGGTTTCTACGAGCAGTACTTC
CASSPAGTGGFYEQYF
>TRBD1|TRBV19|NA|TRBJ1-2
TGTGCCAGTAGTCCGGACAGGGGTCGAGGCTACACCTTC
CASSPDRGRGYTF
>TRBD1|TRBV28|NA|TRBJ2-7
TGTGCCAGCAGGAGACAGGGGGCTTACGAGCAGTACTTC
CASRRQGAYEQYF
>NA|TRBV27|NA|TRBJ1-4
TGTGCCAGCAGCCCTATAGGGGCTGGTGAAAAACTGTTTTTT
CASSPIGAGEKLFF
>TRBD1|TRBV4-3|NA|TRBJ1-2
TGCGCCAGCAGCCAAGATTTTACAGGGGCGGGCTACACCTTC
CASSQDFTGAGYTF
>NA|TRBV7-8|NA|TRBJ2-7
TGTGCCAGCACCTTTGCGGGGGCAGACTTGCAGTACTTC
CASTFAGADLQYF
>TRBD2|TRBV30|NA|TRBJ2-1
TGTGCCTGGAGTGAAGCGACTAGCGTAAGATTGAATGAGCAGTTCTTC
CAWSEATSVRLNEQFF
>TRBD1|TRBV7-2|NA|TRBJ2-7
TGTGCCAGCAGCTCCCCCCACAGGGGGTACGAGCAGTACTTC
CASSSPHRGYEQYF
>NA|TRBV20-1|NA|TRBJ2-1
TGCAGCGGGGGTACCTACAATGAGCAGTTCTTC
CSGGTYNEQFF
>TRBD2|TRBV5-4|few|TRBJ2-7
TGTGCCAGCAACCCCGGCAGCGGGGGAGCCTACGAGCAGTACTTC
CASNPGSGGAYEQYF
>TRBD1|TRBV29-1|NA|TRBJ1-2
TGCAGCGCCGGGACAGGGTCCATAAACTATGGCTACACCTTC
CSAGTGSINYGYTF
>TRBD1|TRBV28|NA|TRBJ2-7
TGTGCCAGCCGGGACAGTTGGGGGTTAGGCTACGAGCAGTACTTC
CASRDSWGLGYEQYF
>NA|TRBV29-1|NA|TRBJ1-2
TGCAGCGTTGAGTCTCGCTATGGCTACACCTTC
CSVESRYGYTF
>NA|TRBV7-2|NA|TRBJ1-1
TGTGCCAGCAGCACACAGGGTTTGGGGGCCTATGAAGCTTTCTTT
CASSTQGLGAYEAFF
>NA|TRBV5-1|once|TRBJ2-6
TGCGCCAGCAGCTTCCAGGGGGGTGGGGCCAACGTCCTGACTTTC
CASSFQGGGANVLTF
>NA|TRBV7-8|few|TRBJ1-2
TGTGCCAGCAGCCGGGGGGTTGCGGATGGCTACACCTTC
CASSRGVADGYTF
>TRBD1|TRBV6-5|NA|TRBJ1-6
TGTGCCAGCAGTTACTCGACAGGGGGCCTTAATTCACCCCTCCACTTT
CASSYSTGGLNSPLHF
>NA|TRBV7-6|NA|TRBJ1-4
TGTGCCAGCAGCCCGACGCGGGCAACTAATGAAAAACTGTTTTTT
CASSPTRATNEKLFF
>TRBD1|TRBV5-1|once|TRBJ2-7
TGCGCCAGCAGCGTGAGGGACAGGGGGAAGAACGAGCAGTACTTC
CASSVRDRGKNEQYF
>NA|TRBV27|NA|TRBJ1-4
TGTGCCAGCAGTTTAACGGCCTTGAGGGTGACTAATGAAAAACTGTTTTTT
CASSLTALRVTNEKLFF
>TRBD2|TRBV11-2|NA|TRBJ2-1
TGTGCCAGCAGCCCCCGGACTAGCGGGAGGCCCGCCTACAATGAGCAGTTCTTC
CASSPRTSGRPAYNEQFF
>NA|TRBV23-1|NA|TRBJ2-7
TGCGCCAGCAGTCAATACCGAAAGATAACAGGCTCCTACGAGCAGTACTTC
CASSQYRKITGSYEQYF
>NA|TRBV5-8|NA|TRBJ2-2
TGTGCCAGCATCCTGGGGCAAAGGACAGCGAACACCGGGGAGCTGTTTTTT
CASILGQRTANTGELFF
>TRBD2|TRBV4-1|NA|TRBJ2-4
TGCGCCAGCAGCCCCGTGAAACCGGGACTAGCGGTACTCCTAGCCAAAAACATTCAGTACTTC
CASSPVKPGLAVLLAKNIQYF
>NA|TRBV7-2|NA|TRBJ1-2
TGTGCCAGCAGCCCGGGGGGGCAGATGAACATTAACTATGGCTACACCTTC
CASSPGGQMNINYGYTF
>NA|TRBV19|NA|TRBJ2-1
TGTGCCAGTAGTCTCGACGTCGGAGGGCCGGGTAATGAGCAGTTCTTC
CASSLDVGGPGNEQFF
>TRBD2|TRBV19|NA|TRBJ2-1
TGTGCCAGTAGCTTCTCCGTACTAGCGGGAGGTTCCTACAATGAGCAGTTCTTC
CASSFSVLAGGSYNEQFF